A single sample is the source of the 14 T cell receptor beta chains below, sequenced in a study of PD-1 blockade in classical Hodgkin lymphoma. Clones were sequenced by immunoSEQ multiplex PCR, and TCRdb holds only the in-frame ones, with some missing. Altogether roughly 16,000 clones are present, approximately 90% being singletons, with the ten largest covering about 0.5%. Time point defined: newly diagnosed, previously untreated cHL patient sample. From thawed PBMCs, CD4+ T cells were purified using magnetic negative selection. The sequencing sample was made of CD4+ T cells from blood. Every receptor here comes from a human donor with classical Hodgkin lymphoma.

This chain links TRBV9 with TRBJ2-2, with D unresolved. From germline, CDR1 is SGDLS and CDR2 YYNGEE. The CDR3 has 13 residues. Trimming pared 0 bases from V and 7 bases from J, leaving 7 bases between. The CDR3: CASSVVLGGELFF. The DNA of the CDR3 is TGTGCCAGCAGCGTAGTCCTCGGCGGGGAGCTGTTTTTT.

Written as DNA, the CDR3 is TGCAGCGGATCGACTAGCGGATCAAACACCGGGGAGCTGTTTTTT. Residues: CSGSTSGSNTGELFF. The rearrangement joins TRBV29-1 to TRBJ2-2; 9 nucleotides line up with TRBD2. The germline CDR1 and CDR2 sequences are SQVTM and ANQGSEA. V lost 7 bases, J lost 2 bases, and 8 bases stayed unmatched. This CDR3 region has 15 residues.

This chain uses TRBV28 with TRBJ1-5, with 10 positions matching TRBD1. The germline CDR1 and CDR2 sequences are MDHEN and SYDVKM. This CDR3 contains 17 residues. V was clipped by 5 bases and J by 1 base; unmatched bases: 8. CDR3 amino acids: CASSPSGTGVSNQPQHF. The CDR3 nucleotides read TGTGCCAGCAGTCCTTCCGGGACAGGGGTAAGCAATCAGCCCCAGCATTTT.

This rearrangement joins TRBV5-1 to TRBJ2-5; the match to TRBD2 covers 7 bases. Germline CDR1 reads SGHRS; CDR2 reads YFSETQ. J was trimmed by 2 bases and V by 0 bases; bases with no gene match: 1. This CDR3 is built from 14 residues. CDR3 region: CASSLVGGQETQYF. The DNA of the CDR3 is TGCGCCAGCAGCTTGGTGGGGGGGCAAGAGACCCAGTACTTC.

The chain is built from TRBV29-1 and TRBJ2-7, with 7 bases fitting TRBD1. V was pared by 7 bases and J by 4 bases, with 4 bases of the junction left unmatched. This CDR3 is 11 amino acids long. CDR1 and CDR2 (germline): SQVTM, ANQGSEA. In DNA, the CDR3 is TGCAGCGCCAGGGACAGATACGAGCAGTACTTC. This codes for CSARDRYEQYF.

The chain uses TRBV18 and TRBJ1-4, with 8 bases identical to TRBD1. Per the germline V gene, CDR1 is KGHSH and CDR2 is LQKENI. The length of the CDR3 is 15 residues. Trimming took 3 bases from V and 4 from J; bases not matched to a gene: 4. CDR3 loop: CASSPQGAINEKLFF. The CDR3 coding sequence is TGTGCCAGCTCACCCCAGGGGGCTATTAATGAAAAACTGTTTTTT. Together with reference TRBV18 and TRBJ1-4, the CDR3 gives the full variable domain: NAGVMQNPRHLVRRRGQEARLRCSPMKGHSHVYWYRQLPEEGLKFMVYLQKENIIDESGMPKERFSAEFPKEGPSILRIQQVVRGDSAAYFCASSPQGAINEKLFFGSGTQLSVL.

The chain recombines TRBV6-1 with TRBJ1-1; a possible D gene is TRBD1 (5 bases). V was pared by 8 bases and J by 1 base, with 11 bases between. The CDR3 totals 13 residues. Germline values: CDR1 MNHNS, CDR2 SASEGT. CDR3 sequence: CASLGLSNTEAFF. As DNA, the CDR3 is TGTGCCAGCTTGGGGCTTTCGAACACTGAAGCTTTCTTT.

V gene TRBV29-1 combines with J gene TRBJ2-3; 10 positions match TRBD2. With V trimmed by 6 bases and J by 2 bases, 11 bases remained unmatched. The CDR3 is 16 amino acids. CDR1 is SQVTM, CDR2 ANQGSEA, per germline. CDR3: CSVQSSSGSPTDTQYF. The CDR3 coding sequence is TGCAGCGTCCAAAGCTCTAGCGGGAGCCCCACAGATACGCAGTATTTT.

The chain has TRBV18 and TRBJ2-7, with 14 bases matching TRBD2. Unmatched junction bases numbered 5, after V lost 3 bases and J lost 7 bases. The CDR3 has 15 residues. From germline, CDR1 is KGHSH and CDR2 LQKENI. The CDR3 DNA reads TGTGCCAGCTCACCGCGGGGACTAGCGGGAGATGAGCAGTACTTC. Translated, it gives CASSPRGLAGDEQYF.

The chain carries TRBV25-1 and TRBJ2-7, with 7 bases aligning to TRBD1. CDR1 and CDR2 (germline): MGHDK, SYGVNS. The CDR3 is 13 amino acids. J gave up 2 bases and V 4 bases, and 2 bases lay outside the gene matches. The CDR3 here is CASSGGQTYEQYF. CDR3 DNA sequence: TGTGCCAGCAGTGGGGGACAGACCTACGAGCAGTACTTC.

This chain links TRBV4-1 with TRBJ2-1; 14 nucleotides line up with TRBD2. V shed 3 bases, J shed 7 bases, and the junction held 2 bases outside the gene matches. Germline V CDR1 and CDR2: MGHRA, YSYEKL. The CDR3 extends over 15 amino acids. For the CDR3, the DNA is TGCGCCAGCAGCCAGACTAGCGGGAGGGGAAATGAGCAGTTCTTC. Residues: CASSQTSGRGNEQFF.

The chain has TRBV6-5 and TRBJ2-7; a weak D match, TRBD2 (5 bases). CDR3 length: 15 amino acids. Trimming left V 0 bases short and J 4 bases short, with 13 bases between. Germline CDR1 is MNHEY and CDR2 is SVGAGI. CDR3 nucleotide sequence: TGTGCCAGCAGTTACTCCCGACAACGAGGGTACGAGCAGTACTTC. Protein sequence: CASSYSRQRGYEQYF.

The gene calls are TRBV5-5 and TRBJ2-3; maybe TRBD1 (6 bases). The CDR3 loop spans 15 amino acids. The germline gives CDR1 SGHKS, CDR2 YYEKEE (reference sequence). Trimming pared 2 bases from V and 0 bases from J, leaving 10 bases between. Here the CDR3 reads CASSLQGPSTDTQYF. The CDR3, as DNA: TGTGCCAGCAGCTTACAGGGTCCTAGCACAGATACGCAGTATTTT.

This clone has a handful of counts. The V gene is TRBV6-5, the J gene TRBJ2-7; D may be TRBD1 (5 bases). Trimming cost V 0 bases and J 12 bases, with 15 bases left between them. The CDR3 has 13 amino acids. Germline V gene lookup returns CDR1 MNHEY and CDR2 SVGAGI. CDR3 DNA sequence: TGTGCCAGCAGTTACTCGTATGAAGGGGTTCGGTACTTC. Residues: CASSYSYEGVRYF.